This TCR beta chain stems from a study of CXCR4 blockade with PD-1 therapy in pancreatic cancer (dated by TCRdb to between 2017 and 2020). About the full investigation: The study combined multiplex immunohistochemistry and TCRbeta immunosequencing of resected pancreatic ductal adenocarcinoma with ex vivo slice culture testing PD-1 and CXCR4 blockade. Two geographically distinct regions were TCR-sequenced from each of more than five tumors to assess intratumoral heterogeneity.

The archived tumor blocks were obtained from patients to whom no neoadjuvant therapy had been administered before resection. In the preserved-tissue arm, the study used roughly 33 surgical resection samples taken from some 25 pancreatic ductal adenocarcinoma patients who had not previously been treated. For the resection arm, DNA was extracted from ten 5-micron curls of FFPE tumor adjacent to the multiplex immunohistochemistry slide. General conclusions and limits of the study: Tumors showed clonal expansion, with mean productive clonality 0.14 versus 0.05 in healthy blood, but clonality did not correlate with survival. A strong correlation was found between amino acid clone frequency and the number of distinct nucleotide rearrangements encoding each amino acid clone, suggesting convergent selection by common tumor antigens. Only TCRbeta chains were sequenced, so true antigen-specificity overlap of convergent dominant clones remained unconfirmed pending paired alpha-beta single-cell sequencing.

TCRbeta CDR3 regions were immunosequenced from extracted DNA using the immunoSEQ Assay at Adaptive Biotechnologies. As for how the authors treated the data: To measure the absolute abundance of each unique TCRbeta CDR3, the sequences were collapsed and filtered. Clonality was calculated as 1 minus Pielou's evenness, using only productive in-frame rearrangements. For regional overlap, the top 100 nucleotide rearrangements were followed across paired samples, and the Morisita index was used to compare paired samples against unrelated samples. The immunoSEQ Rearrangement Details tool was used to assess whether nucleotide rearrangements converged onto identical amino acid sequences. This immuneACCESS table, as held by TCRdb, lists in-frame sequences with V and J called but not all clones. Of the missing ones, under half trace to an unresolved V gene in checked studies; the others have no known cause. That table supplies the V and J calls and clone size; D and trimming were determined from the DNA. The sample contains 270 or so clones, approximately 40% of them found a single time. The top ten constitute 26% of the sample.

This clone is regarded as large (0.1 to 1%). It has no known antigen specificity. No much larger clonotype is one base removed from it; base qualities were not supplied. The clonotype was recovered from a human donor with pancreatic ductal adenocarcinoma. The sequenced sample was tumor tissue.

The CDR3 protein sequence reads: CASSLSGEGEKLFF. The nucleotide sequence reads as follows: TGTGCCAGCAGCTTGTCAGGGGAAGGTGAAAAACTGTTTTTT. The chain was built from TRBV11-3 and TRBJ1-4, with a weak D call of TRBD1 (6 bases match). V lost 3 bases and J lost 7 bases; the stretch between them is 12 bases long. Looking up the germline V gene yields CDR1 SGHNT and CDR2 YENEEA. Including the terminal cysteine and phenylalanine, the CDR3 comprises 14 residues. Kept here is only the CDR3 DNA, which spans 42 bases and is read in frame from base 1. Joined to the reference TRBV11-3 and TRBJ1-4 proteins, this CDR3 gives the full variable domain: EAGVVQSPRYKIIEKKQPVAFWCNPISGHNTLYWYLQNLGQGPELLIRYENEEAVDDSQLPKDRFSAERLKGVDSTLKIQPAELGDSAVYLCASSLSGEGEKLFFGSGTQLSVL.